These T cell receptor beta chains were read from a single sample in a study of blood T cell repertoires in COVID-19. TCRdb keeps only in-frame clones here, not all; method: immunoSEQ multiplex PCR. Counted here are 90,000 to 120,000 clones, 80% to 90% occurring once; the ten biggest clones make up 2.1%. The sample was peripheral blood. Receptors were obtained from a human donor in a cohort sampled during active COVID-19. Both conserved end residues are part of each CDR3. A D gene is named only where the DNA matches it firmly. Clone size is not always given. Where it is, it says once, few, many or a class for expanded clones.

j_call v_call d_call clone_size cdr3_nt cdr3_aa
TRBJ2-7 TRBV5-4 . . TGTGCCAGCAGTTCTGACGGGAGCCTCGCCTACGAGCAGTACTTC CASSSDGSLAYEQYF
TRBJ1-2 TRBV18 TRBD1 . TGTGCCAGCTCACCCCCAGGGGGCGATGGCTACACCTTC CASSPPGGDGYTF
TRBJ1-1 TRBV28 . . TGTGCCAGCAGTTTAGAGTCGAACACTGAAGCTTTCTTT CASSLESNTEAFF
TRBJ2-5 TRBV28 . . TGTGCCAGCAGTCTCCGGACTCCTCTCCCCGAAGAGACCCAGTACTTC CASSLRTPLPEETQYF
TRBJ1-1 TRBV5-6 TRBD1 . TGTGCCAGCAGCCCGGACAGGGGGCGCGTAGCCACTGAAGCTTTCTTT CASSPDRGRVATEAFF
TRBJ2-1 TRBV3-1/TRBV3-2 TRBD2 . TGTGCCAGCAGCCAAGAGACTAGCGGGTCCAATGAGCAGTTCTTC CASSQETSGSNEQFF
TRBJ1-4 TRBV30 . once TGTGCCGGGTCCCCCCTCCTCGGCGGCCGGGAAAAACTGTTTTTT CAGSPLLGGREKLFF
TRBJ2-2 TRBV2 TRBD2 once TGTGCCAGCAGCCTCCTTAGCGGGAGGGGCACCGGGGAGCTGTTTTTT CASSLLSGRGTGELFF
TRBJ2-1 TRBV7-6 TRBD2 . TGTGCCAGCAGCCCCCGACTAGCGGGGGGGCCTTTCAATGAGCAGTTCTTC CASSPRLAGGPFNEQFF
TRBJ2-1 TRBV7-3 TRBD2 . TGTGCCAGCAGCTTAGTACTAGCGGGATCCTACAATGAGCAGTTCTTC CASSLVLAGSYNEQFF
TRBJ1-1 TRBV9 . . TGTGCCAGCAGCTACAGGGAAACTGAAGCTTTCTTT CASSYRETEAFF
TRBJ1-2 TRBV5-6 TRBD1 . TGTGCCAGCAGTACAGGGGGCTTGGGCTACACCTTC CASSTGGLGYTF
TRBJ1-3 TRBV28 . . TGTGCCAGCTCAACCACAGGGTTTTACTCTGGAAACACCATATATTTT CASSTTGFYSGNTIYF
TRBJ1-3 TRBV2 TRBD1 . TGTGCCAGCACTGCCGACAGGGCCGGAAACACCATATATTTT CASTADRAGNTIYF
TRBJ2-1 TRBV7-9 TRBD2 . TGTGCCAGCAGCTCCAGGACGGGACTAGCAGGGAATGAGCAGTTCTTC CASSSRTGLAGNEQFF
TRBJ2-5 TRBV9 . . TGTGCCAGCAGCGTAGCCGGAGGAGGGGTGAAAGGGCAAGAGACCCAGTACTTC CASSVAGGGVKGQETQYF
TRBJ1-4 TRBV30 . . TGTGCCTTAACACAGCCCCCGCGTGAAAAACTGTTTTTT CALTQPPREKLFF
TRBJ1-1 TRBV7-8 . . TGTGCCAGCAGCTTAATCCTGGGGGCAGTGAACACTGAAGCTTTCTTT CASSLILGAVNTEAFF
TRBJ1-1 TRBV28 TRBD1 . TGTGCCAGCAGACCCTGGACAGGGGGCGCCGAAGCTTTCTTT CASRPWTGGAEAFF
TRBJ1-1 TRBV24-1 . . TGTGCCACCAGGTCACGCAGAAACACTGAAGCTTTCTTT CATRSRRNTEAFF
TRBJ2-7 TRBV7-9 TRBD2 . TGTGCCAGCAGCTTAGGGCAGACTAGCGGGAACCCAAGGGCCTACGAGCAGTACTTC CASSLGQTSGNPRAYEQYF
TRBJ2-1 TRBV6-1 TRBD2 . TGTGCCAGCAGTGAGTCCGGGACTACTTACAATGAGCAGTTCTTC CASSESGTTYNEQFF